Listed here are 18 T cell receptor beta chains from one sample, sequenced in a study of regulatory T cells in long-lasting Graves disease. Time point in this sample: newly diagnosed GD, antithyroid drugs for less than 3 months. The TCR library was prepared using RNA isolated from PBMCs. Through Arm-PCR of CDR3 regions and iRepertoire HTBI primers, TCR beta libraries were built. Via MiXCR, TCRdb re-called the multiplex PCR reads, giving one row per CDR3 protein. The sample consists of a few hundred thousand distinct CDR3 sequences, 20% of them appearing once. Sample: peripheral blood mononuclear cells (PBMCs), taken at new diagnosis, from a patient treated with antithyroid drugs. The receptors derive from a female donor with Graves disease.

In the case of this clonotype: A far bigger clonotype differs at one base, so this is likely a read error. The chain employs TRBV24-1 and TRBJ2-3, with a weak D call TRBD1 (5 bases). The DNA end is a closer match to TRBJ2-1, so the J assignment may be wrong. The V gene's germline CDR1 is KGHDR and CDR2 SFDVKD. The length of the CDR3 is 14 residues. CDR3 amino acids: CATSDTGGPYEQFF. The DNA for the CDR3 is TGTGCCACCAGTGACACAGGTGGGCCCTACGAGCAGTTCTTC.

This clonotype was counted only a few times. CDR3 sequence reads: CSARSLQGTTGANVLTF. The CDR3 DNA is TGCAGTGCTAGATCGCTCCAGGGAACTACTGGGGCCAACGTCCTGACTTTC. The V and J genes are TRBV20-1 and TRBJ2-6; tentatively, D is TRBD1 (5 bases). Germline values: CDR1 DFQATT, CDR2 SNEGSKA (reference sequence). Trimming took 2 bases from V and 2 from J, leaving 16 bases between them. This CDR3 comprises 17 residues.

The chain combines TRBV20-1 with TRBJ2-7; no clear D gene. Germline V gene lookup returns CDR1 DFQATT and CDR2 SNEGSKA (reference sequence). V lost 7 bases and J lost 7, with 17 bases in between. This CDR3 spans 12 amino acids. CDR3 DNA: TGCAGTGTCAGTCGTCAGGATTGGGAGCAGTACTTC. Protein: CSVSRQDWEQYF.

This clonotype was observed at least ten times. At one end, the junction sequence differs from germline, possibly due to a read error. The chain couples TRBV5-1 to TRBJ2-3; maybe TRBD1 (6 bases). The germline V gene has CDR1 SGHRS and CDR2 YFSETQ. This CDR3 spans 15 amino acids. This chain's CDR3 is CASSLTGQSTDTQYF. The CDR3 DNA reads as TGTGCCAGCAGCTTGACAGGCCAAAGCACAGATACGCAGTATTTT.

This clonotype was observed at least ten times. The V call is TRBV7-9, the J call TRBJ1-2; 8 positions agree with TRBD1. The CDR3 sequence is 16 residues long. With 5 bases clipped from V and 8 bases from J, the junction kept 16 bases outside the gene matches. CDR1 SEHNR and CDR2 FQNEAQ come from the germline V gene (reference sequence). The CDR3 is CASSARTGRGFGGYTF. The CDR3 bases are TGTGCCAGCAGCGCCAGGACAGGGAGAGGTTTCGGCGGCTACACCTTC.

This clonotype was seen ten or more times. J is TRBJ1-2 and V is TRBV12-3 or TRBV12-4; possibly TRBD1 for D (5 bases). This CDR3 spans 13 amino acids. The ends were cut back, 5 bases at V and 7 bases at J, with 14 bases in the middle. The CDR3 DNA is TGTGCCAGCAGTCCGGCCTTTGGGGGTGGCTACACCTTC. This translates into CASSPAFGGGYTF.

This clonotype was seen more than once but under ten times. The V call is TRBV19, the J call TRBJ2-7; a possible D gene is TRBD1 (5 bases). CDR1 is LNHDA, CDR2 SQIVND, per germline (reference sequence). The CDR3 covers 14 residues. Trimming cost V 1 base and J 2 bases, with 9 bases left between them. CDR3 region: CASSIVGVPYEQYF. The CDR3 DNA follows: TGTGCCAGTAGTATAGTAGGGGTCCCCTACGAGCAGTACTTC.

CDR3 coding DNA: TGTGCCAGCAGTCCCCCCGGGAATTACGAGCAGTACTTC. Its translation: CASSPPGNYEQYF. The J gene is TRBJ2-7, the V gene TRBV28; perhaps TRBD2 as D (5 bases). CDR1 is MDHEN, CDR2 SYDVKM, per germline. CDR3 length: 13 amino acids. The germline V and J ends were trimmed by 5 bases and 4 bases, with 12 bases remaining between them.

Many counts were recorded for this clonotype. V and J are TRBV11-2 and TRBJ2-5; 8 positions match TRBD1. The trim removed 1 base at V and 5 bases at J, leaving 6 bases unmatched. In germline, CDR1 is SGHAT, CDR2 FQNNGV. The CDR3 contains 15 residues. CDR3 DNA sequence: TGTGCCAGCAGCTTAGTCTGGGACAGGTCGGAGACCCAGTACTTC. Translating gives CASSLVWDRSETQYF.

This clonotype was found many times. This CDR3 is CASSRGGAGAQGSEAFF. The CDR3 bases are TGTGCCAGCAGCCGTGGGGGGGCCGGGGCACAGGGGTCTGAAGCTTTCTTT. The rearrangement uses TRBV7-2 and TRBJ1-1; 7 positions match TRBD1. The CDR3 covers 17 residues. V lost 5 bases, J lost 6 bases, and 18 bases stayed unmatched. Germline V gives CDR1 SGHTA, CDR2 FQGNSA.

This clonotype was seen only a few times. The gene calls are TRBV6-1 and TRBJ2-2; no definite D call. Deletions cut 7 bases from V and 6 bases from J, with 6 bases between. From germline, CDR1 is MNHNS and CDR2 SASEGT. The CDR3 length is 11 residues. DNA of the CDR3: TGTGCCAGCATCCAGTCCGGGGAGCTGTTTTTT. Translating gives CASIQSGELFF.

This clonotype was detected many times. A much larger clone is a single base away; this may be a read error. The chain has TRBV7-2 and TRBJ2-7; TRBD2 matches at 9 bases. J lost 0 bases, V lost 6 bases, and 12 bases had no gene match. Germline CDR1 reads SGHTA; CDR2 reads FQGNSA. The CDR3 has 17 amino acids. CDR3 nucleotide sequence: TGTGCCAGCAGGAGAACCCCGGGACTAGCAGGCTCCTACGAGCAGTACTTC. Translated, it gives CASRRTPGLAGSYEQYF.

This clonotype has at least ten counts. The V gene is TRBV9, the J gene TRBJ2-1; the D is unclear. V lost 0 bases and J 6 bases, leaving 10 bases between the germline ends. The V gene's germline CDR1 is SGDLS and CDR2 YYNGEE. CDR3 size: 14 residues. The CDR3 loop reads CASSVGLLGNEQFF. For the CDR3, the DNA is TGTGCCAGCAGCGTAGGTCTATTGGGCAATGAGCAGTTCTTC.

This clonotype came up many times. The gene calls are TRBV4-2 and TRBJ2-3, with TRBD2 identical over 10 bases. J was trimmed by 2 bases and V by 3 bases; bases with no gene match: 8. CDR1 is LGHNA, CDR2 YNFKEQ, per germline. The CDR3 is 17 residues long. The CDR3 loop is CASSHALAGSNTDTQYF. The DNA of the CDR3 is TGTGCCAGCAGCCATGCACTAGCGGGGAGTAACACAGATACGCAGTATTTT.

This clonotype occurred many times. This chain connects TRBV27 to TRBJ1-2; a weak D match, TRBD1 (5 bases). CDR1 MNHEY and CDR2 SMNVEV come from the germline V gene (reference sequence). Trimming cost V 4 bases and J 5 bases, with 14 bases left between them. The CDR3 loop spans 14 amino acids. The CDR3 reads CASSSDTGPYGYTF. DNA for the CDR3: TGTGCCAGCAGTTCCGATACAGGACCATATGGCTACACCTTC.

This clonotype showed up many times. The rearrangement uses TRBV3-1 and TRBJ1-5, with D possibly matching TRBD1 (5 bases). CDR3 size: 13 residues. Trimming cost V 4 bases and J 2 bases, with 6 bases left between them. Germline V gene lookup returns CDR1 LGHDT and CDR2 YNNKEL (reference sequence). The CDR3 DNA sequence: TGTGCCAGCAGCCCGGGGGGCAATCAGCCCCAGCATTTT. Translated: CASSPGGNQPQHF.

Many counts were recorded for this clonotype. The rearrangement uses TRBV11-2 and TRBJ2-7, with 9 positions matching TRBD1. This CDR3 has 15 amino acids. The germline V gene has CDR1 SGHAT and CDR2 FQNNGV. V dropped 8 bases and J dropped 1; count of bases not matched to a gene: 9. In nucleotides, the CDR3 is TGTGCCAGCGGTATTCGACAGGGGGTTTCCTACGAGCAGTACTTC. It specifies CASGIRQGVSYEQYF.

The chain links TRBV5-1 to TRBJ2-7; TRBD1 matches at 9 bases. The CDR3 spans 17 residues. The J segment lost 4 bases and the V segment lost 0 bases, leaving 11 bases of the junction unmatched. CDR1 SGHRS and CDR2 YFSETQ come from the germline V gene. CDR3 coding DNA: TGCGCCAGCAGCTTGGCCCTATCGGGGACAGGGTCGTACGAGCAGTACTTC. Translating it yields CASSLALSGTGSYEQYF.